The subject of this entry is one T cell receptor (beta chain). Its specificity is unknown. The data are from a study of OX40 agonist ivuxolimab in advanced cancers. Sequencing was performed with immunoSEQ multiplex PCR; in TCRdb, only in-frame clones are kept and a portion is missing. This repertoire shows approximately 42,000 clones, approximately 86% found once; its top ten account for roughly 18%. The CDR3 is 15 residues long. General study points: CD8+ T cells (on average) carried more expanded clones than CD4+ T cells.

The sample was CD4+ or CD8+ T cells sorted from blood, taken in a trial of the OX40 agonist ivuxolimab. The chain recombines TRBV21-1 with TRBJ1-1. TRBV21-1 corresponds to a pseudogene. This clonotype was obtained from an adult with an advanced solid tumor such as melanoma, head and neck, liver or kidney cancer. CDR3 coding DNA: TGTGCCAGCAGCACCCTCAGCAGGGAGGCGACTGAAGCTTTCTTT. This translates into CASSTLSREATEAFF.